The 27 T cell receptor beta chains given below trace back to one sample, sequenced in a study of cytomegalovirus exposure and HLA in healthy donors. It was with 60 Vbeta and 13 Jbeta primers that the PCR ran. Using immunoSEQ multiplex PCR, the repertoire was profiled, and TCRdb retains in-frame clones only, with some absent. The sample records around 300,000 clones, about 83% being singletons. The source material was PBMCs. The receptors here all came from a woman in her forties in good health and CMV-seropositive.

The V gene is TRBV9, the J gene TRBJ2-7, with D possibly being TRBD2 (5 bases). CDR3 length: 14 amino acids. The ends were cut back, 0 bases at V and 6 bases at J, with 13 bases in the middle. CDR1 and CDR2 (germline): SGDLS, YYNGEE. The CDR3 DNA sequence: TGTGCCAGCAGCGTAGCTACTACGGGGTCCGAGCAGTACTTC. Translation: CASSVATTGSEQYF.

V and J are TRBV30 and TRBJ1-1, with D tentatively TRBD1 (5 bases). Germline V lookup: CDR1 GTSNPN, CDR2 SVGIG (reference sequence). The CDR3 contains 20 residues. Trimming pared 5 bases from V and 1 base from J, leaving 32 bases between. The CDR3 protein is CAWGKGQGLLKAGSNTEAFF. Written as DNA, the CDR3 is TGTGCCTGGGGCAAGGGGCAGGGCCTACTCAAAGCGGGGTCGAACACTGAAGCTTTCTTT.

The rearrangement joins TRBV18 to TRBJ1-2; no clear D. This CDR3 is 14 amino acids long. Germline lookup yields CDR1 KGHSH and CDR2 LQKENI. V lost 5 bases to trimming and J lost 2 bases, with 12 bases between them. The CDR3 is CASSWESGNYGYTF. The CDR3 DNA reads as TGTGCCAGCTCATGGGAGTCCGGAAACTATGGCTACACCTTC. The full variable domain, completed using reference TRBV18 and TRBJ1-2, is NAGVMQNPRHLVRRRGQEARLRCSPMKGHSHVYWYRQLPEEGLKFMVYLQKENIIDESGMPKERFSAEFPKEGPSILRIQQVVRGDSAAYFCASSWESGNYGYTFGSGTRLTVV.

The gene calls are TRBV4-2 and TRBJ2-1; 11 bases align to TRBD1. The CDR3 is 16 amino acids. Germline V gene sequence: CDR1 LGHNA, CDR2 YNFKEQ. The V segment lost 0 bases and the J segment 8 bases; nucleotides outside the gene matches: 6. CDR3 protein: CASSQDEDRGQDEQFF. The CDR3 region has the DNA TGTGCCAGCAGCCAAGACGAGGACAGGGGGCAGGATGAGCAGTTCTTC.

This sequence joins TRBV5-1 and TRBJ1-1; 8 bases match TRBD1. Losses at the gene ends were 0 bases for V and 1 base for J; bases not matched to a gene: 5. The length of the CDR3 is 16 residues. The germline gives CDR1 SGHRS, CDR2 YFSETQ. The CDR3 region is CASSLGTGLKNTEAFF. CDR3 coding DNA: TGCGCCAGCAGCTTGGGGACAGGGCTGAAGAACACTGAAGCTTTCTTT.

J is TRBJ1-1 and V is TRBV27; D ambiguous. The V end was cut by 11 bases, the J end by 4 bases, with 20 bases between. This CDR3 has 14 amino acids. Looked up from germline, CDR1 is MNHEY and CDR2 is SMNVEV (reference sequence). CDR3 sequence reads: CAPGGRWFSTEAFF. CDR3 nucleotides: TGTGCCCCGGGAGGGCGTTGGTTTTCCACTGAAGCTTTCTTT.

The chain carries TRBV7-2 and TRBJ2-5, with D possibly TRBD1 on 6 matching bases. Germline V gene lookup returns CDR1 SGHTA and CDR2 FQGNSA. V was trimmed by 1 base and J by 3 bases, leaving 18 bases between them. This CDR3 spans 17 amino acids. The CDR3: CASSLDASRTAEETQYF. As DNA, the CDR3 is TGTGCCAGCAGCTTAGATGCTTCCCGGACAGCCGAAGAGACCCAGTACTTC.

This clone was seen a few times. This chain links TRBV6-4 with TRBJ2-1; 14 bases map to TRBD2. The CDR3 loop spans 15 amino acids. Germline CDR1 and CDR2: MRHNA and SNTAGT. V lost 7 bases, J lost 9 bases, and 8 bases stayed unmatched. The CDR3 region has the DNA TGTGCCAGCAAGGGACTAGCGGGAGTTAGTGGTGAGCAGTTCTTC. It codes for CASKGLAGVSGEQFF.

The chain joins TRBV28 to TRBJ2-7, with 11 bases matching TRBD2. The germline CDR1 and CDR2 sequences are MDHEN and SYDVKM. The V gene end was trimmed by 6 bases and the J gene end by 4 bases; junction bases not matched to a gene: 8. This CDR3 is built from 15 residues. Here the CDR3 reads CASSRGLAGGYEQYF. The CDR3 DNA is TGTGCCAGCAGCCGGGGGCTAGCGGGAGGATACGAGCAGTACTTC. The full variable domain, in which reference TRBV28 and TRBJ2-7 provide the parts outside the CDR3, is DVKVTQSSRYLVKRTGEKVFLECVQDMDHENMFWYRQDPGLGLRLIYFSYDVKMKEKGDIPEGYSVSREKKERFSLILESASTNQTSMYLCASSRGLAGGYEQYFGPGTRLTVT.

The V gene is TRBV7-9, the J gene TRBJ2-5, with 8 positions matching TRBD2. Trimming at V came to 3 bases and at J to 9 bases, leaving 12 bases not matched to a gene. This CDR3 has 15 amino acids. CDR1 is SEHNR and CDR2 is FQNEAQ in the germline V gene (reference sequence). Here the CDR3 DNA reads TGTGCCAGCAGCTTCGAACTAGCGGACAGTGTGGCCCAGTACTTC. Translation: CASSFELADSVAQYF.

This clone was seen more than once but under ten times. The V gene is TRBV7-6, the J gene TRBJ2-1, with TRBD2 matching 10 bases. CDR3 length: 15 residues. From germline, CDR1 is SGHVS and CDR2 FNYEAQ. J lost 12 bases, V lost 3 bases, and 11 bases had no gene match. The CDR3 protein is CASSLASGRGEGQFF. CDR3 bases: TGTGCCAGCAGCTTGGCAAGCGGGAGGGGGGAGGGGCAGTTCTTC. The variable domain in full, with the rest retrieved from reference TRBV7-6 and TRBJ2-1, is GAGVSQSPRYKVTKRGQDVALRCDPISGHVSLYWYRQALGQGPEFLTYFNYEAQQDKSGLPNDRFSAERPEGSISTLTIQRTEQRDSAMYRCASSLASGRGEGQFFGPGTRLTVL.

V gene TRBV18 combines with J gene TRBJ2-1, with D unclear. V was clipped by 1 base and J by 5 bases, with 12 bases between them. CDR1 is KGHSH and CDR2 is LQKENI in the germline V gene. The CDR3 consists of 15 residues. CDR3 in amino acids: CASSPRAHFDNEQFF. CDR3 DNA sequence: TGTGCCAGCTCACCACGAGCCCACTTTGACAATGAGCAGTTCTTC.

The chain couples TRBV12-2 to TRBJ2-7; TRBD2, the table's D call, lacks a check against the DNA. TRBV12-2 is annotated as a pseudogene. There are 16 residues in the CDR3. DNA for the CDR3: TGTGCAAGTCGCTTAGCGGGTGGGACTCAAGAATACGAGCAGTACTTC. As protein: CASRLAGGTQEYEQYF.

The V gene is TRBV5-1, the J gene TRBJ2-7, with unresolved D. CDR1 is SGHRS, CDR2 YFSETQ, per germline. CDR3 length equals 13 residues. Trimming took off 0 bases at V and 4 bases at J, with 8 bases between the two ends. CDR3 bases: TGCGCCAGCAGCTTGGATGTCGGTTACGAGCAGTACTTC. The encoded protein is CASSLDVGYEQYF.

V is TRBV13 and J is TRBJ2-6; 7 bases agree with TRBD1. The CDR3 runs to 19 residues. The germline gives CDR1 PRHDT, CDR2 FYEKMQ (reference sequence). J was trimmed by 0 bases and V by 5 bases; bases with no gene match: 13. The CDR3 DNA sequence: TGTGCCAGCAGCCCCGTTTCCGGGACAGCCGGCTCTGGGGCCAACGTCCTGACTTTC. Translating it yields CASSPVSGTAGSGANVLTF.

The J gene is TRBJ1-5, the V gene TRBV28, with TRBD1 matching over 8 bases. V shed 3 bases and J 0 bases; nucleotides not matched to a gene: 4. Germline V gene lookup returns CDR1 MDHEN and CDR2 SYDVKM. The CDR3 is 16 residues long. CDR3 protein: CASSFLTGASNQPQHF. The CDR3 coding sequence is TGTGCCAGCAGTTTCCTGACAGGGGCTAGCAATCAGCCCCAGCATTTT.

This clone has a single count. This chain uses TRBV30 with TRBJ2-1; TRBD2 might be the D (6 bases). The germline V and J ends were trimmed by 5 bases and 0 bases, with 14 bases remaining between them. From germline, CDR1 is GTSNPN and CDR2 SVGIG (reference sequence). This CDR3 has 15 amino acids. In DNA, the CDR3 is TGTGCCTGGGGGAGCGGGTCGAGCTCCTACAATGAGCAGTTCTTC. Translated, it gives CAWGSGSSSYNEQFF. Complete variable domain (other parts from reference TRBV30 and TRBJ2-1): SQTIHQWPATLVQPVGSPLSLECTVEGTSNPNLYWYRQAAGRGLQLLFYSVGIGQISSEVPQNLSASRPQDRQFILSSKKLLLSDSGFYLCAWGSGSSSYNEQFFGPGTRLTVL.

CDR3 region: CASSFYLTSGYEQYF. DNA of the CDR3: TGTGCCAGCAGCTTCTACCTGACTAGCGGCTACGAGCAGTACTTC. V usage is TRBV5-6 and J usage is TRBJ2-7; 9 bases map to TRBD2. The CDR3 totals 15 residues. Germline CDR1 and CDR2: SGHDT and YYEEEE. J gave up 3 bases and V 2 bases, and 6 bases lay outside the gene matches.

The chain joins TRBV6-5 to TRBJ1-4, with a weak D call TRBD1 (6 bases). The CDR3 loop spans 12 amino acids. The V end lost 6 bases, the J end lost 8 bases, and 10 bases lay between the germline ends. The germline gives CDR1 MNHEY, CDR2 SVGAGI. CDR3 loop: CASRGTGEKLFF. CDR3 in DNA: TGTGCCAGCAGAGGCACAGGGGAAAAACTGTTTTTT.

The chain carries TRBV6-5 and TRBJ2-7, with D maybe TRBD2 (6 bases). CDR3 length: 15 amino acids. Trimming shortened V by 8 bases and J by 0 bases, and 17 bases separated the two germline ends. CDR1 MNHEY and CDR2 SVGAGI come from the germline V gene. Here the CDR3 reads CASASSGTDSYEQYF. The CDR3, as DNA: TGTGCCAGCGCCAGTTCCGGGACTGACTCCTACGAGCAGTACTTC.

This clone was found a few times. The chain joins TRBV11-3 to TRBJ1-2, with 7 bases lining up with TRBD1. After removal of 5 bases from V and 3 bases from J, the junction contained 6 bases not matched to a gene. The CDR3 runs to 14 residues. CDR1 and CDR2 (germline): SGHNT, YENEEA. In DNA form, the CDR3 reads TGTGCCAGCAGCGGCGGACAGGACTACTATGGCTACACCTTC. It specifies CASSGGQDYYGYTF.

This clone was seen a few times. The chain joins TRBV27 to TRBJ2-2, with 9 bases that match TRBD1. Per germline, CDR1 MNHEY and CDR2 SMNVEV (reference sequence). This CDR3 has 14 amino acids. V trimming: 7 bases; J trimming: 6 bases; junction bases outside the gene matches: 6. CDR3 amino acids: CASKQGAMSGELFF. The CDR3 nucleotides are TGTGCCAGCAAACAGGGGGCCATGTCCGGGGAGCTGTTTTTT.

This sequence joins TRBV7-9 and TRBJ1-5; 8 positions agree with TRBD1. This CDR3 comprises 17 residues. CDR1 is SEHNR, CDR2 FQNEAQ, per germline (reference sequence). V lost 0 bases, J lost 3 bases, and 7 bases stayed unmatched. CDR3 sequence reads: CASSLAGQGMINQPQHF. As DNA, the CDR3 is TGTGCCAGCAGCTTAGCCGGACAGGGCATGATCAATCAGCCCCAGCATTTT.

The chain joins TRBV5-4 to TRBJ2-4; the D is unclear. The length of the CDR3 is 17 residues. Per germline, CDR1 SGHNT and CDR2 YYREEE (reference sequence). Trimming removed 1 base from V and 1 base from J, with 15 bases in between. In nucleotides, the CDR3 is TGTGCCAGCAGCTTGTTGGATGCGGAGTGGGCCAAAAACATTCAGTACTTC. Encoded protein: CASSLLDAEWAKNIQYF.

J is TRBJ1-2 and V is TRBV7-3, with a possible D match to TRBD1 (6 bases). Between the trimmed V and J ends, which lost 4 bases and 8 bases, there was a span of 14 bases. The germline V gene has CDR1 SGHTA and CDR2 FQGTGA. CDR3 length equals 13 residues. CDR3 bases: TGTGCCAGCAGCTCCGTCAGGGGCGGGGGCTACACCTTC. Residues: CASSSVRGGGYTF.

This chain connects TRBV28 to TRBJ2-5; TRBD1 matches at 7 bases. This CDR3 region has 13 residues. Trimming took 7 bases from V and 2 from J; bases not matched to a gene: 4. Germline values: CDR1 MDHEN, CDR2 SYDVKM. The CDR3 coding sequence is TGTGCCAGCAATGACAGGGAACAAGAGACCCAGTACTTC. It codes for CASNDREQETQYF.

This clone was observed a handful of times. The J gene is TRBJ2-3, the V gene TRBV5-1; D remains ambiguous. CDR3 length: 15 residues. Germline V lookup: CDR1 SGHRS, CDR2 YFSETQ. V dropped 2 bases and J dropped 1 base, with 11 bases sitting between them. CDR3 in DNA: TGCGCCAGCAGCTTAACCAGTATCGGCACAGATACGCAGTATTTT. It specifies CASSLTSIGTDTQYF.